Shown below are 27 T cell receptor beta chains from a single sample sequenced in a study of cytomegalovirus exposure and HLA in healthy donors. The PCR employed 60 Vbeta primers together with 13 Jbeta primers. Sequenced by immunoSEQ multiplex PCR; TCRdb stores in-frame clones only, minus some. The sample shows 100,000 to 150,000 clones, roughly a tenth of them seen only once. Sequencing input: PBMCs. The receptors originated from a woman aged 18-30 years in good health and CMV-seropositive.

The sample holds many counts of this clone. This chain joins TRBV2 and TRBJ2-1, with a tentative D call TRBD2 (5 bases). Germline assignment: CDR1 SNHLY and CDR2 FYNNEI. V was clipped by 3 bases and J by 4 bases, with 13 bases between them. The CDR3 spans 15 residues. The CDR3 region is CASSDPSRGYNEQFF. CDR3 sequence (DNA): TGTGCCAGCAGTGACCCGTCACGGGGATACAATGAGCAGTTCTTC.

This clone occurred a few times. The genes are TRBV5-1 and TRBJ1-3; D might be TRBD1 (6 bases). This CDR3 has 15 residues. CDR1 and CDR2 from the germline V gene are SGHRS and YFSETQ. Trimming shortened V by 0 bases and J by 7 bases, and 14 bases separated the two germline ends. The CDR3 region is CASSLEPLQGNTIYF. Here the CDR3 DNA reads TGCGCCAGCAGCTTGGAGCCCCTACAGGGCAACACCATATATTTT. Full variable domain (remainder filled in from reference TRBV5-1 and TRBJ1-3): KAGVTQTPRYLIKTRGQQVTLSCSPISGHRSVSWYQQTPGQGLQFLFEYFSETQRNKGNFPGRFSGRQFSNSRSEMNVSTLELGDSALYLCASSLEPLQGNTIYFGEGSWLTVV.

A few counts support this clone. This sequence joins TRBV7-9 and TRBJ1-2, with D hard to call. Looked up from germline, CDR1 is SEHNR and CDR2 is FQNEAQ (reference sequence). This CDR3 comprises 16 residues. V shed 1 base and J shed 6 bases, with 18 bases lying between them. CDR3: CASSLGAPNHFDGYTF. DNA of the CDR3: TGTGCCAGCAGCTTAGGGGCACCGAACCACTTCGATGGCTACACCTTC.

This clone was seen more than once but under ten times. The chain recombines TRBV5-1 with TRBJ2-5, with D perhaps TRBD2 (5 bases). This CDR3 is built from 13 residues. Trimming removed 1 base at V and 5 bases at J, with 9 bases between. The V gene's germline CDR1 is SGHRS and CDR2 YFSETQ. The CDR3 DNA reads TGCGCCAGCAGCTTGTCGTGGAGGGAGACCCAGTACTTC. Translated, it gives CASSLSWRETQYF.

This clone has just a few counts. The chain carries TRBV9 and TRBJ1-5, with D perhaps TRBD1 (5 bases). The length of the CDR3 is 13 residues. Germline CDR1 is SGDLS and CDR2 is YYNGEE. V shed 2 bases and J shed 7 bases, with 10 bases lying between them. The CDR3 loop reads CASSVGGGQPQHF. Here the CDR3 DNA reads TGTGCCAGCAGCGTCGGTGGGGGGCAGCCCCAGCATTTT.

This chain links TRBV5-8 with TRBJ2-6; 7 positions agree with TRBD1. V lost 4 bases to trimming and J lost 2 bases; unmatched junction nucleotides: 3. Germline CDR1 and CDR2: SGHTS and YDEGEE. The CDR3 is made up of 15 amino acids. CDR3 in DNA: TGTGCCAGCAGCGCGCAGGGGGCTGGGGCCAACGTCCTGACTTTC. Translation: CASSAQGAGANVLTF.

This clone turned up a few times. V usage is TRBV18 and J usage is TRBJ2-7; 12 positions match TRBD2. CDR1 is KGHSH and CDR2 is LQKENI in the germline V gene. Trimming cost V 4 bases and J 1 base; bases outside gene matches: 2. CDR3 size: 15 residues. CDR3 sequence (DNA): TGTGCCAGCTCACTTCTAGCGGGAGGGTCCTACGAGCAGTACTTC. This codes for CASSLLAGGSYEQYF.

This clone was counted a few times. The V gene is TRBV7-9, the J gene TRBJ1-6; 9 bases agree with TRBD1. Germline V gene sequence: CDR1 SEHNR, CDR2 FQNEAQ (reference sequence). The CDR3 runs 15 residues. Trimming at V came to 1 base and at J to 5 bases, leaving 0 bases not matched to a gene. This CDR3 reads CASSLGTGDNSPLHF. CDR3 DNA sequence: TGTGCCAGCAGCTTAGGGACAGGGGATAATTCACCCCTCCACTTT.

A few counts support this clone. The rearrangement joins TRBV5-4 to TRBJ1-2; weak D call: TRBD1 (6 bases). The V gene's germline CDR1 is SGHNT and CDR2 YYREEE (reference sequence). V lost 2 bases to trimming and J lost 0 bases, with 11 bases between them. The CDR3 length is 15 residues. Here the CDR3 reads CASSFTGNSNYGYTF. DNA for the CDR3: TGTGCCAGCAGCTTCACAGGGAACTCTAACTATGGCTACACCTTC. Looking up the rest from reference TRBV5-4 and TRBJ1-2 gives the full variable domain: ETGVTQSPTHLIKTRGQQVTLRCSSQSGHNTVSWYQQALGQGPQFIFQYYREEENGRGNFPPRFSGLQFPNYSSELNVNALELDDSALYLCASSFTGNSNYGYTFGSGTRLTVV.

There are a few counts of this clone. This chain joins TRBV7-3 and TRBJ2-3, with TRBD2 as a possible D gene (5 bases). Germline CDR1 is SGHTA and CDR2 is FQGTGA. Trimming shortened V by 4 bases and J by 6 bases, and 14 bases separated the two germline ends. CDR3 length: 14 residues. This CDR3 is CASSSSGDVDTQYF. The CDR3 DNA reads as TGTGCCAGCAGCTCCAGCGGCGACGTTGATACGCAGTATTTT.

This clone was recorded a few times. This sequence joins TRBV4-1 and TRBJ1-1; D gene unclear. The CDR3 extends over 17 amino acids. Trimming took 0 bases from V and 0 from J, leaving 14 bases between them. The germline gives CDR1 MGHRA, CDR2 YSYEKL. CDR3 coding DNA: TGCGCCAGCAGCCAAGATGGGATTGGACTCCTGAACACTGAAGCTTTCTTT. Translated, it gives CASSQDGIGLLNTEAFF.

The V gene is TRBV6-1, the J gene TRBJ2-7, with 7 bases matching TRBD2. V shed 7 bases, J shed 3 bases, and the junction held 12 bases outside the gene matches. CDR3 size: 15 residues. Per the germline V gene, CDR1 is MNHNS and CDR2 is SASEGT. For the CDR3, the DNA is TGTGCCAGCATTGGGGGGGGTAGGGGCAGCTACGAGCAGTACTTC. Translated, it gives CASIGGGRGSYEQYF.

Of note for this clone: The sample has other DNA sequences that encode this CDR3 too. The DNA of the CDR3 is TGTGCCAGCAGTGAACTCAGGGGATATGGCTACACCTTC. It is translated as CASSELRGYGYTF. This chain joins TRBV2 and TRBJ1-2; D is perhaps TRBD1 (6 bases). The CDR3 loop spans 13 amino acids. CDR1 is SNHLY, CDR2 FYNNEI, per germline. The V gene lost 2 bases and the J gene lost 5 bases, with 9 bases spanning the gap.

The V call is TRBV11-3, the J call TRBJ2-7, with D maybe TRBD2 (5 bases). V was pared by 1 base and J by 4 bases, with 14 bases between. The germline V gene encodes CDR1 SGHNT and CDR2 YENEEA. The CDR3 is 15 amino acids. CDR3 DNA sequence: TGTGCCAGCAGCTTAGGTGTCACGGGGATGTACGAGCAGTACTTC. It is translated as CASSLGVTGMYEQYF.

This clone has just a few counts. This rearrangement joins TRBV28 to TRBJ2-7; tentatively, D is TRBD2 (6 bases). CDR3 length: 14 residues. Trimming took off 5 bases at V and 4 bases at J, with 15 bases between the two ends. Looked up from germline, CDR1 is MDHEN and CDR2 is SYDVKM. The CDR3 is CASSRDMRGYEQYF. The CDR3 DNA follows: TGTGCCAGCAGTCGAGACATGCGGGGTTACGAGCAGTACTTC.

This clone was seen a few times. This rearrangement joins TRBV28 to TRBJ1-1; 10 nucleotides agree with TRBD1. This CDR3 contains 15 residues. The V gene's germline CDR1 is MDHEN and CDR2 SYDVKM. Unmatched junction bases numbered 4, after V lost 6 bases and J lost 0 bases. The CDR3 DNA sequence: TGTGCCAGCAGGAACGACAGGGGGCTGAACACTGAAGCTTTCTTT. As protein: CASRNDRGLNTEAFF.

Only a few counts were recorded for this clone. This chain uses TRBV28 with TRBJ1-2; a weak D match, TRBD1 (5 bases). The V end lost 2 bases, the J end lost 6 bases, and 10 bases lay between the germline ends. The CDR3 totals 13 residues. The germline CDR1 and CDR2 sequences are MDHEN and SYDVKM. The CDR3 coding sequence is TGTGCCAGCAGTTTAGGCCAGGGAAATGGCTACACCTTC. This translates into CASSLGQGNGYTF.

The rearrangement joins TRBV30 to TRBJ2-7; 13 bases align to TRBD2. Losses at the gene ends were 2 bases for V and 1 base for J; bases not matched to a gene: 14. The CDR3 is 19 amino acids. The germline CDR1 and CDR2 sequences are GTSNPN and SVGIG (reference sequence). CDR3 nucleotides: TGTGCCTGGAGTAGGGGACTAGCGGGACTCGTCTACCAATCCTACGAGCAGTACTTC. Translated: CAWSRGLAGLVYQSYEQYF.

Only a few counts were recorded for this clone. The V call is TRBV6-1, the J call TRBJ1-2, with 11 bases fitting TRBD1. The CDR3 runs to 15 residues. J lost 6 bases, V lost 4 bases, and 7 bases had no gene match. Germline V gene lookup returns CDR1 MNHNS and CDR2 SASEGT. CDR3 region: CASSGTGGGSDGYTF. CDR3 sequence (DNA): TGTGCCAGCAGTGGGACAGGGGGCGGAAGTGATGGCTACACCTTC.

In its sample, this clone was seen a few times. This chain uses TRBV5-1 with TRBJ2-4; 7 bases line up with TRBD1. This CDR3 region has 18 residues. CDR1 and CDR2 from the germline V gene are SGHRS and YFSETQ. Trimming took 3 bases from V and 5 from J; bases not matched to a gene: 17. The CDR3 sequence is CASSSSDRELFLENIQYF. The CDR3 DNA follows: TGCGCCAGCAGCTCCTCAGACAGGGAGTTGTTTCTTGAAAACATTCAGTACTTC.

This clone was counted only a few times. CDR3: CASSEALQGAFTEAFF. The CDR3 DNA is TGTGCCAGCAGCGAGGCGTTACAGGGGGCTTTCACTGAAGCTTTCTTT. J is TRBJ1-1 and V is TRBV9; 9 bases align to TRBD1. The CDR3 covers 16 residues. Looked up from germline, CDR1 is SGDLS and CDR2 is YYNGEE. V was pared by 3 bases and J by 4 bases, with 10 bases of the junction left unmatched.

Ten or more counts support this clone. The V call is TRBV5-1, the J call TRBJ1-1; D not certain. The length of the CDR3 is 15 residues. The germline V gene encodes CDR1 SGHRS and CDR2 YFSETQ. The V end was cut by 4 bases, the J end by 0 bases, with 13 bases between. CDR3 DNA: TGCGCCAGCAGCCTAGACCCCTTGCTGAACACTGAAGCTTTCTTT. Translated: CASSLDPLLNTEAFF.

V gene TRBV9 combines with J gene TRBJ2-5; tentatively, D is TRBD2 (6 bases). The J call may not be correct, given that the DNA end is closer to TRBJ2-7. Germline assignment: CDR1 SGDLS and CDR2 YYNGEE. This CDR3 has 14 amino acids. This chain's CDR3 is CASSVGGVGYEQYF. The CDR3, as DNA: TGTGCCAGCAGCGTAGGGGGGGTTGGGTACGAGCAGTACTTC.

This clone was counted between two and nine times. J is TRBJ2-1 and V is TRBV5-1; 7 bases are shared with TRBD2. The CDR3 is 15 residues long. The germline gives CDR1 SGHRS, CDR2 YFSETQ. J gave up 5 bases and V 4 bases, and 9 bases lay outside the gene matches. The CDR3: CASSDSGTINNEQFF. Here the CDR3 DNA reads TGCGCCAGCAGCGACTCCGGGACTATAAACAATGAGCAGTTCTTC.

The chain has TRBV5-4 and TRBJ1-2, with D tentatively TRBD1 (5 bases). This CDR3 is built from 13 residues. V lost 4 bases and J lost 8, with 15 bases in between. Germline loops: CDR1 SGHNT, CDR2 YYREEE (reference sequence). CDR3 amino acids: CASSPGGVEGYTF. CDR3 coding DNA: TGTGCCAGCAGCCCCGGGGGGGTGGAAGGCTACACCTTC.

This clone was seen only a few times. The chain carries TRBV10-3 and TRBJ1-1; D gene unclear. Trimming left V 3 bases short and J 0 bases short, with 11 bases between. CDR1 and CDR2 from the germline V gene are ENHRY and SYGVKD. This CDR3 is built from 15 residues. CDR3 nucleotides: TGTGCCATCAGTGATGTTGGGAGAGTGAACACTGAAGCTTTCTTT. Encoded protein: CAISDVGRVNTEAFF.

This clone was counted between two and nine times. This chain uses TRBV28 with TRBJ2-7; TRBD1 agrees at 11 bases. CDR1 and CDR2 from the germline V gene are MDHEN and SYDVKM. V lost 7 bases, J lost 3 bases, and 11 bases stayed unmatched. The CDR3 is made up of 16 amino acids. CDR3 nucleotides: TGTGCCAGCATCTCGGGCTGGACAGGGGGCGGCTACGAGCAGTACTTC. As protein: CASISGWTGGGYEQYF.